One and the same sample provided the 7 T cell receptor beta chains below, sequenced in a study of blood T cell repertoires in COVID-19. TCRdb's copy holds only in-frame clones and misses some; the assay was immunoSEQ multiplex PCR. This table holds approximately 300,000 clones, approximately 88% found once. Material for sequencing was peripheral blood. The receptor set was obtained from a young man who had recovered from COVID-19.

This rearrangement joins TRBV18 to TRBJ2-7; 8 bases line up with TRBD1. J lost 2 bases, V lost 3 bases, and 6 bases had no gene match. The CDR3 consists of 15 residues. From germline, CDR1 is KGHSH and CDR2 LQKENI. CDR3 region: CASSPTTGVTYEQYF. Written as DNA, the CDR3 is TGTGCCAGCTCACCCACGACAGGGGTTACCTACGAGCAGTACTTC.

This clone was seen only once. V gene TRBV7-9 combines with J gene TRBJ1-1; the D is unclear. Germline V gene data show CDR1 as SEHNR and CDR2 as FQNEAQ (reference sequence). CDR3 length: 12 residues. V was pared by 5 bases and J by 6 bases, with 10 bases between. In DNA, the CDR3 is TGTGCCAGCAGCACCCCCGGTCCTGAAGCTTTCTTT. This encodes CASSTPGPEAFF. Based on the CDR3 plus reference TRBV7-9 and TRBJ1-1, the full variable domain is DTGVSQNPRHKITKRGQNVTFRCDPISEHNRLYWYRQTLGQGPEFLTYFQNEAQLEKSRLLSDRFSAERPKGSFSTLEIQRTEQGDSAMYLCASSTPGPEAFFGQGTRLTVV.

In nucleotides, the CDR3 is TGTGCCAGCAGAAAACACCGGGACAACAGTTATGGCTACACCTTC. Translation: CASRKHRDNSYGYTF. The chain links TRBV6-5 to TRBJ1-2; possible D gene TRBD1, 6 bases. Germline V gene sequence: CDR1 MNHEY, CDR2 SVGAGI. The CDR3 has 15 amino acids. Trimming took 6 bases from V and 5 from J, leaving 19 bases between them.

The chain carries TRBV6-6 and TRBJ1-2; 7 positions agree with TRBD1. V was clipped by 5 bases and J by 4 bases; unmatched bases: 7. The CDR3 covers 14 residues. The germline CDR1 and CDR2 sequences are MNHNY and SVGAGI (reference sequence). The CDR3 nucleotides are TGTGCCAGCAGTCCGGGACAGATTCTCTATGGCTACACCTTC. This sequence encodes CASSPGQILYGYTF.

CDR3 sequence reads: CASGPTTNEKLFF. CDR3 nucleotide sequence: TGTGCCAGTGGGCCCACAACTAATGAAAAACTGTTTTTT. The chain is built from TRBV19 and TRBJ1-4, with unresolved D. Germline loops: CDR1 LNHDA, CDR2 SQIVND (reference sequence). There are 13 residues in the CDR3. The ends were cut back, 8 bases at V and 0 bases at J, with 7 bases in the middle.

The rearrangement links TRBV28 to TRBJ1-2; TRBD1 agrees at 9 bases. V dropped 6 bases and J dropped 4; count of bases not matched to a gene: 6. This CDR3 has 14 residues. Germline lookup yields CDR1 MDHEN and CDR2 SYDVKM. The DNA for the CDR3 is TGTGCCAGCAGCCGACAGGGGGTAGGCTATGGCTACACCTTC. Protein sequence: CASSRQGVGYGYTF.

The chain links TRBV7-8 to TRBJ2-1, with D maybe TRBD2 (6 bases). Deletions cut 5 bases from V and 2 bases from J, with 10 bases between. Germline V gene data show CDR1 as SGHVS and CDR2 as FQNEAQ. The length of the CDR3 is 14 residues. CDR3 DNA sequence: TGTGCCAGCAGCCTTGGAGGGACCTACAATGAGCAGTTCTTC. Protein product: CASSLGGTYNEQFF.